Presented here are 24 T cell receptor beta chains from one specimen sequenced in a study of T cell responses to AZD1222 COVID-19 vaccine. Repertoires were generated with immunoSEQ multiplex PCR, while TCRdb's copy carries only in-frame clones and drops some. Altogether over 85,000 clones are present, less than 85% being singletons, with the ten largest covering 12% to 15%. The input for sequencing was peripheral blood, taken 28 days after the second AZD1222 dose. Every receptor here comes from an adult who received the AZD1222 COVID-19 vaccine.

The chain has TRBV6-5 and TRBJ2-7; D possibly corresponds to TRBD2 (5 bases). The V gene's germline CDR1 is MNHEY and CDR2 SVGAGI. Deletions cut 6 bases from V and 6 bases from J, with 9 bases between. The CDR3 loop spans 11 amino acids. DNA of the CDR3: TGTGCCAGCAGGGCGGGCCCCGAGCAGTACTTC. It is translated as CASRAGPEQYF.

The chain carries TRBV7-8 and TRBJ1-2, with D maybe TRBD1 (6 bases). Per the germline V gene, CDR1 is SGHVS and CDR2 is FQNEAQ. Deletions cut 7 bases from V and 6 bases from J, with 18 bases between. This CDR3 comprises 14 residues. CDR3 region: CASTPGGHWDGYTF. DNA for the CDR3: TGTGCCAGCACCCCGGGGGGACATTGGGATGGCTACACCTTC.

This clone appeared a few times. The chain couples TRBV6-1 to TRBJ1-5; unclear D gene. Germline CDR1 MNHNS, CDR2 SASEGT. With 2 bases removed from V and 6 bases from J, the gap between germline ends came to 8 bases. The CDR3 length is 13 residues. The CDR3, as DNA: TGTGCCAGCAGTGAAATGCAAGCTCAGCCCCAGCATTTT. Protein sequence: CASSEMQAQPQHF.

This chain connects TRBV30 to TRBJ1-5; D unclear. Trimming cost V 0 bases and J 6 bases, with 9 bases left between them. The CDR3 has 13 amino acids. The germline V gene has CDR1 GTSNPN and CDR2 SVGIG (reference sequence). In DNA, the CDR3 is TGTGCCTGGAGTGTTTTGGGAGGTCAGCCCCAGCATTTT. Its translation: CAWSVLGGQPQHF.

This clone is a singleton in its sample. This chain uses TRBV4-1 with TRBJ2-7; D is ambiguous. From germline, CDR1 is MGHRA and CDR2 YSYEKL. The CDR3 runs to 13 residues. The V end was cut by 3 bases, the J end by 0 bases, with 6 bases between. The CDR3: CASSQRNSYEQYF. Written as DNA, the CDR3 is TGCGCCAGCAGCCAGCGAAACTCCTACGAGCAGTACTTC.

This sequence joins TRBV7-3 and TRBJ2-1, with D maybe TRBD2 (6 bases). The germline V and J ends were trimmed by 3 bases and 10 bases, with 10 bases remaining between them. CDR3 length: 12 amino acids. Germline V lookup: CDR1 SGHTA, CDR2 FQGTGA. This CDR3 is CASSFAAGEQFF. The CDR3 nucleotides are TGTGCCAGCAGCTTCGCGGCGGGGGAGCAGTTCTTC.

CDR3 sequence reads: CAWSVPGRGEAFF. CDR3 nucleotide sequence: TGTGCCTGGAGTGTTCCGGGGCGGGGTGAAGCTTTCTTT. The chain has TRBV30 and TRBJ1-1, with a weak D call TRBD1 (5 bases). The CDR3 is made up of 13 amino acids. V lost 0 bases to trimming and J lost 7 bases, with 12 bases between them. CDR1 GTSNPN and CDR2 SVGIG come from the germline V gene (reference sequence).

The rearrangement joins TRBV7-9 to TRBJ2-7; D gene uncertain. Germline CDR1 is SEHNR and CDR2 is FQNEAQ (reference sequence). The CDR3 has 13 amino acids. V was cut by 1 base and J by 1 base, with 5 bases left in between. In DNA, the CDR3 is TGTGCCAGCAGCTTAGGTCCGTCCTACGAGCAGTACTTC. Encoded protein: CASSLGPSYEQYF. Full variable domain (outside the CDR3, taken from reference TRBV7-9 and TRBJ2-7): DTGVSQNPRHKITKRGQNVTFRCDPISEHNRLYWYRQTLGQGPEFLTYFQNEAQLEKSRLLSDRFSAERPKGSFSTLEIQRTEQGDSAMYLCASSLGPSYEQYFGPGTRLTVT.

CDR3 sequence (DNA): TGTGCCAGCAGCTTAGGGGCGGACAGGGTATCGGGTGAGCAGTTCTTC. As protein: CASSLGADRVSGEQFF. The chain uses TRBV7-6 and TRBJ2-1; 8 bases map to TRBD1. The CDR3 consists of 16 residues. V trimming: 1 base; J trimming: 9 bases; junction bases outside the gene matches: 11. Germline CDR1 reads SGHVS; CDR2 reads FNYEAQ.

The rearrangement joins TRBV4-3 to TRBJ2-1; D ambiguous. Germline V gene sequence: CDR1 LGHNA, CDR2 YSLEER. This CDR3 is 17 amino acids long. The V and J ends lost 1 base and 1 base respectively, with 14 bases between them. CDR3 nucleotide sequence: TGCGCCAGCAGCCAAGGATACCGGTCCGATTCCTACAATGAGCAGTTCTTC. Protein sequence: CASSQGYRSDSYNEQFF.

CDR3 nucleotide sequence: TGTGCCAGCAGCTCGACAGGGGGTGAGACTGAAGCTTTCTTT. This codes for CASSSTGGETEAFF. This rearrangement joins TRBV7-3 to TRBJ1-1, with TRBD1 identical over 9 bases. Germline V gives CDR1 SGHTA, CDR2 FQGTGA. Trimming took 4 bases from V and 5 from J; bases not matched to a gene: 5. The CDR3 extends over 14 amino acids.

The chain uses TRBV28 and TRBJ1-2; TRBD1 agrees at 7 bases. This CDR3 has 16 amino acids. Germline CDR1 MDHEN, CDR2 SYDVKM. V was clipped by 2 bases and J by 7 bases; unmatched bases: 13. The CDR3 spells CASSLATGLGGAGYTF. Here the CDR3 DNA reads TGTGCCAGCAGTTTAGCCACGGGCTTAGGGGGCGCTGGCTACACCTTC.

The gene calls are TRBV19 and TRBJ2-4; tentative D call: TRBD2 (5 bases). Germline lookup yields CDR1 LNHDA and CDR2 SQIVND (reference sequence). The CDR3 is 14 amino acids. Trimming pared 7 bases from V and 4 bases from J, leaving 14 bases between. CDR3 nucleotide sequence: TGTGCCAGTACCGAGGGCCCAGCGAAAAACATTCAGTACTTC. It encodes CASTEGPAKNIQYF.

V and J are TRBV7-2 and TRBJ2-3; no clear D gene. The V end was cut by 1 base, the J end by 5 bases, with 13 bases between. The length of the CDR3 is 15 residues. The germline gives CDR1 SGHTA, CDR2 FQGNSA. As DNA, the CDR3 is TGTGCCAGCAGCTTAGGTTTAGGGCCCGTAGATACGCAGTATTTT. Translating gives CASSLGLGPVDTQYF. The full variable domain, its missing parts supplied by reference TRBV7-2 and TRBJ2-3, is GAGVSQSPSNKVTEKGKDVELRCDPISGHTALYWYRQSLGQGLEFLIYFQGNSAPDKSGLPSDRFSAERTGGSVSTLTIQRTQQEDSAVYLCASSLGLGPVDTQYFGPGTRLTVL.

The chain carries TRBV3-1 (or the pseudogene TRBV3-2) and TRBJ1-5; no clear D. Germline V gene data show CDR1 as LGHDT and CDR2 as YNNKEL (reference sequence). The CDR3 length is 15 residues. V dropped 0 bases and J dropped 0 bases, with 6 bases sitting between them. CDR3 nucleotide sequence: TGTGCCAGCAGCCAAGATCGGGGTAGCAATCAGCCCCAGCATTTT. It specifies CASSQDRGSNQPQHF.

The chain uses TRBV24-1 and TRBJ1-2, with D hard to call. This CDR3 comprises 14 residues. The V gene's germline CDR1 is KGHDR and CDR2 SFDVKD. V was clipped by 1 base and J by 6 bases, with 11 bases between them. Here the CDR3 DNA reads TGTGCCACCAGTGATTTAGGAACTTCCCATGGCTACACCTTC. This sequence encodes CATSDLGTSHGYTF.

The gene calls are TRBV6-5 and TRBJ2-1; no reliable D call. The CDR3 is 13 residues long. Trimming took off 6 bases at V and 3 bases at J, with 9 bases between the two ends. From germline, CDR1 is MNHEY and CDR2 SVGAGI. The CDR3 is CASSLVDYNEQFF. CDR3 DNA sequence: TGTGCCAGCAGCCTCGTAGACTACAATGAGCAGTTCTTC.

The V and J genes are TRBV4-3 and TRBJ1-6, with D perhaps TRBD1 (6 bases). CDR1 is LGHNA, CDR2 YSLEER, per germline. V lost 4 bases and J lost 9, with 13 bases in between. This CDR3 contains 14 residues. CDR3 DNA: TGCGCCAGCAGCCTGAGGGGGGGTGGTTCACCCCTCCACTTT. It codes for CASSLRGGGSPLHF.

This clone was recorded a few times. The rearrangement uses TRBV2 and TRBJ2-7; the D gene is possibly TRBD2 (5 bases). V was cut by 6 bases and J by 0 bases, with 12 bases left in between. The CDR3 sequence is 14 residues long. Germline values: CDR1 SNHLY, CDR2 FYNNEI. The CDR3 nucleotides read TGTGCCAGCAGGGGGAGAGGTACCTCCTACGAGCAGTACTTC. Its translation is CASRGRGTSYEQYF.

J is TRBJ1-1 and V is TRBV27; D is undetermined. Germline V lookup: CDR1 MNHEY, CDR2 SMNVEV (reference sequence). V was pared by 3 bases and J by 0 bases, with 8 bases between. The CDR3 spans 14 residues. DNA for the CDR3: TGTGCCAGCAGTTTCGACATCATGAACACTGAAGCTTTCTTT. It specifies CASSFDIMNTEAFF.

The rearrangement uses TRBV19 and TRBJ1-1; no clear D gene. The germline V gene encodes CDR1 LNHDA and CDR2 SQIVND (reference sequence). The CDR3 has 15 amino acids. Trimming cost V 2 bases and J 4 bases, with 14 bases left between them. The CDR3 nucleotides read TGTGCCAGTAGTATACAACTTTACTTGGGCACTGAAGCTTTCTTT. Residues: CASSIQLYLGTEAFF.

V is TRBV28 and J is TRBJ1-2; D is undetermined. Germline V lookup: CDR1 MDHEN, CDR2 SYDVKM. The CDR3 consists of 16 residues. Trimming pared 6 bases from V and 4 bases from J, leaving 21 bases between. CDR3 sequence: CASSFTQVDPSYGYTF. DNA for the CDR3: TGTGCCAGCAGCTTTACTCAGGTGGATCCATCCTATGGCTACACCTTC.

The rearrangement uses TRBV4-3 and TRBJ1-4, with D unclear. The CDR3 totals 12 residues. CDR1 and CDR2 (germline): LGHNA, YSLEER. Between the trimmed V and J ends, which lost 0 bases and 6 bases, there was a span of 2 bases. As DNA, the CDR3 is TGCGCCAGCAGCCAAGAGGATGAAAAACTGTTTTTT. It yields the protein CASSQEDEKLFF.

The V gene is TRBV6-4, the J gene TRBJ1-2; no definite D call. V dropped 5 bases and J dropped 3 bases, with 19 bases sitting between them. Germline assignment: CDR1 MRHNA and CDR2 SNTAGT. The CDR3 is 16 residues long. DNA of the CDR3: TGTGCCAGCAGTTCCCAAGGTGGAGCCGGGGACTATGGCTACACCTTC. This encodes CASSSQGGAGDYGYTF.